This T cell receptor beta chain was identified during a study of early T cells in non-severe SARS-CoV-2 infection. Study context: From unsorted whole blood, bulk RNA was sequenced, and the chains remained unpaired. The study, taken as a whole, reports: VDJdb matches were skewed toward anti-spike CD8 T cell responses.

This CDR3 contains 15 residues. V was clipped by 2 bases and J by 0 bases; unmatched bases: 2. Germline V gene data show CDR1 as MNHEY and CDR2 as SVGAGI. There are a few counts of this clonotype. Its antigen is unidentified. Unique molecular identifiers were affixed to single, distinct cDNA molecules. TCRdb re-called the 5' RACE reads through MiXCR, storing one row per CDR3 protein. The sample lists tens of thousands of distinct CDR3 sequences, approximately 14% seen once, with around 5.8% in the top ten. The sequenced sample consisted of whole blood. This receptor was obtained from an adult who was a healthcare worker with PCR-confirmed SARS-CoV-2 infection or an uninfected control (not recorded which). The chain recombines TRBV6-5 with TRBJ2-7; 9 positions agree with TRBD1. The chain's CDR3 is CASSYGTGPSYEQYF. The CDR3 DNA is TGTGCCAGCAGTTACGGGACAGGGCCCTCCTACGAGCAGTACTTC.